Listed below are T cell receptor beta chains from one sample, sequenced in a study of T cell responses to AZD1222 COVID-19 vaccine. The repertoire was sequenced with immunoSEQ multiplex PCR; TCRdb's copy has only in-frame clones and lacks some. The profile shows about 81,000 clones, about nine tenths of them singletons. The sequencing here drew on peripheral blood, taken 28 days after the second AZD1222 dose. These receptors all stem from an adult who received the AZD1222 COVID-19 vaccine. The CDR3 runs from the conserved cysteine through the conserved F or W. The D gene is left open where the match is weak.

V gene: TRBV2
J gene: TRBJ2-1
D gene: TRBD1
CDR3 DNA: TGTGCCAGCACTTCCCGGGACAGTGAGCAGTTCTTC
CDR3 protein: CASTSRDSEQFF

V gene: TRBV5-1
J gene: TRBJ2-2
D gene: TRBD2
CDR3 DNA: TGCGCCAGCAGCCCGGGACTAGCGACCACCGGGGAGCTGTTTTTT
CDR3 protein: CASSPGLATTGELFF

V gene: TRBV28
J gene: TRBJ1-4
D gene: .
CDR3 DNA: TGTGCCAGCAGTTTACTAAGTGAAAAACTGTTTTTT
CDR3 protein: CASSLLSEKLFF

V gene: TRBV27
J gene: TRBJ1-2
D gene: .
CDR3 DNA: TGTGCCAGCAGTCTACCGAAGACGGGCACCTTC
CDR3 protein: CASSLPKTGTF

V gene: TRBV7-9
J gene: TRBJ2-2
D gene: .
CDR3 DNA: TGTGCCAGCAGCTTAACTCGGGACATTTTAACCGGGGAGCTGTTTTTT
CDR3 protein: CASSLTRDILTGELFF

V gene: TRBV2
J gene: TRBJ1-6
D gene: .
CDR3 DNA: TGTGCCAGCGGGGTGTGGGCAGTCCAAAATTCACCCCTCCACTTT
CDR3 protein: CASGVWAVQNSPLHF

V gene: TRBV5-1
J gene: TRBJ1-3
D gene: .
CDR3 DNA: TGCGCCAGCAGCTTGTCGTCGGCGAGCTCTGGAAACACCATATATTTT
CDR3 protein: CASSLSSASSGNTIYF

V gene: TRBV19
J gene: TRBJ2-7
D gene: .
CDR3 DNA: TGTGCCAGTAGTATAGACCAGACAGCGCGGACCTACGAGCAGTACTTC
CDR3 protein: CASSIDQTARTYEQYF

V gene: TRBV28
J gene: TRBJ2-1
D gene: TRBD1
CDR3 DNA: TGTGCCAGCACACCGGGACAGGGCCTAAATGAGCAGTTCTTC
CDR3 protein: CASTPGQGLNEQFF

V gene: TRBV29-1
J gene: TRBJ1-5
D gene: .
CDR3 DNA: TGCAGCGTTTCAAAGACAAATAGCAATCAGCCCCAGCATTTT
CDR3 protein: CSVSKTNSNQPQHF

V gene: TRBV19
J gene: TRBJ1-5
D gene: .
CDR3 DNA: TGTGCCAGTAGTATAGATCGAATTCCTAGCAATCAGCCCCAGCATTTT
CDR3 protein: CASSIDRIPSNQPQHF

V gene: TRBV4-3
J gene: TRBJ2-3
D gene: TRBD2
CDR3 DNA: TGCGCCAGCAGCCAAGGGACGCGGGGGGATTTAACAGATACGCAGTATTTT
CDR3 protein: CASSQGTRGDLTDTQYF

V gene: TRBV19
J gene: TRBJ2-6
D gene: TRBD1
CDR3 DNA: TGTGCCAGTAGTATAGACGCAGGGGGCTTTGGGGCCAACGTCCTGACTTTC
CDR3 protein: CASSIDAGGFGANVLTF

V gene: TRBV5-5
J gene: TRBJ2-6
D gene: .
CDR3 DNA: TGTGCCAGCAGCTTAGACCGGGACTTTCACTCTGGGGCCAACGTCCTGACTTTC
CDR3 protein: CASSLDRDFHSGANVLTF

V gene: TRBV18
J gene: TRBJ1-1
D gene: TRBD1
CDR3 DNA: TGTGCCAGCTCACAATATACAGGGGGGAACACTGAAGCTTTCTTT
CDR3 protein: CASSQYTGGNTEAFF

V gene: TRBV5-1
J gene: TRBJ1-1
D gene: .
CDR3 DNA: TGCGCCAGCAGCTCGACGGGACACTTCATGAACACTGAAGCTTTCTTT
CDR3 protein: CASSSTGHFMNTEAFF

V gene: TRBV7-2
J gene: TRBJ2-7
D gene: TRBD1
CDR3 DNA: TGTGCCAGCAGCCCGGGACAGGGAGCGAGGTTC
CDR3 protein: CASSPGQGARF

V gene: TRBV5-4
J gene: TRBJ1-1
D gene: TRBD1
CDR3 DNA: TGTGCCAGCAGCTTCCGACAGGGTTTGAGAACTGAAGCTTTCTTT
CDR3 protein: CASSFRQGLRTEAFF

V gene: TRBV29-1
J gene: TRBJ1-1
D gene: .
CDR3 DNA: TGCAGCGTTGCTGGGACCACTGAAGCTTTCTTT
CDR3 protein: CSVAGTTEAFF

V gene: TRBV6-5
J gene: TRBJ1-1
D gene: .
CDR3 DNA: TGTGCCAGCAGTTATAAAGCCATGAACACTGAAGCTTTCTTT
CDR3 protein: CASSYKAMNTEAFF

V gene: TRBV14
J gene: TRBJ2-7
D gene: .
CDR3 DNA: TGTGCCAGCAGCCAAGATATTAAAGGGTCCCACGAGCAGTACTTC
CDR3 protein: CASSQDIKGSHEQYF

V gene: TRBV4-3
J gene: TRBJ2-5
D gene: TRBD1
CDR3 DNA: TGCGCCAGCAGCCAAGGGGACAGGGGTTCTTTTGGCCAAGAGACCCAGTACTTC
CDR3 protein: CASSQGDRGSFGQETQYF

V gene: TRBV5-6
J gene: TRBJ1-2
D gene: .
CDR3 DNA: TGTGCCAGCAGCTTGGAGGGGCGGAACTATGGCTACACCTTC
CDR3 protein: CASSLEGRNYGYTF

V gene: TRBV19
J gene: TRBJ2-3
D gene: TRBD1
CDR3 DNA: TGTGCCAGTAGTACACGACAGGGTGGGCGCACAGATACGCAGTATTTT
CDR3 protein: CASSTRQGGRTDTQYF